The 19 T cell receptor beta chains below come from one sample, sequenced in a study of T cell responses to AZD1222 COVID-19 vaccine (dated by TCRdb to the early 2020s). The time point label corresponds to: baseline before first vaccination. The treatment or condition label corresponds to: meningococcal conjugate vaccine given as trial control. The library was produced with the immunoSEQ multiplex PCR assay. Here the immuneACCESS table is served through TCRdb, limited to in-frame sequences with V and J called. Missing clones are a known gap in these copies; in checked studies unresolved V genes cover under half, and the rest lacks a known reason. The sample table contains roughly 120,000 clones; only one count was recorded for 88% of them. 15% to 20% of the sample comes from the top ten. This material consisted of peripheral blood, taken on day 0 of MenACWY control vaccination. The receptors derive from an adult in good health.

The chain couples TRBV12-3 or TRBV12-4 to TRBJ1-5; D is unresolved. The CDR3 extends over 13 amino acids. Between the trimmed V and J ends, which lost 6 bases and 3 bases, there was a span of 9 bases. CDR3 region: CASSTGNNQPQHF. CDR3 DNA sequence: TGTGCCAGCAGCACCGGGAACAATCAGCCCCAGCATTTT.

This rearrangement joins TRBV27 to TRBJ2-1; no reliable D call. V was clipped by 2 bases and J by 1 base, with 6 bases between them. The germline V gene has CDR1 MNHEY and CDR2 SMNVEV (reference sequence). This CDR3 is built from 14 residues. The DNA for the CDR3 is TGTGCCAGCAGTTTAGCGGAGTCCTACAATGAGCAGTTCTTC. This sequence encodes CASSLAESYNEQFF.

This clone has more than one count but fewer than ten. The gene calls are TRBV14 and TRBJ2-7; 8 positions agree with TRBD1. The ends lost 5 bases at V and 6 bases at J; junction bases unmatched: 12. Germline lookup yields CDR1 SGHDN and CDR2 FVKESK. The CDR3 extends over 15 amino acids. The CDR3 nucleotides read TGTGCCAGCAGCTTTCGCAGGGGGCACGGGCGCGAGCAGTACTTC. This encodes CASSFRRGHGREQYF.

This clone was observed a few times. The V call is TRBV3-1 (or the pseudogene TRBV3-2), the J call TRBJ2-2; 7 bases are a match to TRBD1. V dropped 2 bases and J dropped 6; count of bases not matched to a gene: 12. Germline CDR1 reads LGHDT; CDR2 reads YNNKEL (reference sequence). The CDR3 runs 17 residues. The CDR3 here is CASSQQGTASFSGELFF. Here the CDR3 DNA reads TGTGCCAGCAGCCAACAAGGGACAGCGTCTTTTTCCGGGGAGCTGTTTTTT.

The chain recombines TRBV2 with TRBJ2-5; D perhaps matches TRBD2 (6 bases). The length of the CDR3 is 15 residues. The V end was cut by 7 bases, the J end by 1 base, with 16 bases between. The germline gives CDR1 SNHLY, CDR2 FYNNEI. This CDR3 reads CASTPIAESQETQYF. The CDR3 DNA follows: TGTGCCAGCACCCCTATAGCGGAGAGCCAAGAGACCCAGTACTTC.

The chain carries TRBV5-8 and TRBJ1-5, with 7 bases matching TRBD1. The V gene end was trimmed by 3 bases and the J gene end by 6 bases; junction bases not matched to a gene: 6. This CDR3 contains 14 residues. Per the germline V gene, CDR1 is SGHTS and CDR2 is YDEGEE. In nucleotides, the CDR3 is TGTGCCAGCAGCTCGACAGGGCTAGCTCAGCCCCAGCATTTT. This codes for CASSSTGLAQPQHF.

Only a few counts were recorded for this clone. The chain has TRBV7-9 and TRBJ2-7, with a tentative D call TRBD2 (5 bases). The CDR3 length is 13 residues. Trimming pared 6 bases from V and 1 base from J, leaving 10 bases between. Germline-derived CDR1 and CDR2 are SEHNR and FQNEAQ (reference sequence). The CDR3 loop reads CASRTPGSYEQYF. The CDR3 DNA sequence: TGTGCCAGCAGGACGCCGGGATCCTACGAGCAGTACTTC.

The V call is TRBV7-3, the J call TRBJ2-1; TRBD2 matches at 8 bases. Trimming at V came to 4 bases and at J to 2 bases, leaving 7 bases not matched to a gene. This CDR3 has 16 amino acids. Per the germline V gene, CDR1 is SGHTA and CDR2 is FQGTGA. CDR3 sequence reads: CASSSGLARAYNEQFF. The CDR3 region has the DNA TGTGCCAGCAGCTCCGGACTAGCCAGAGCCTACAATGAGCAGTTCTTC.

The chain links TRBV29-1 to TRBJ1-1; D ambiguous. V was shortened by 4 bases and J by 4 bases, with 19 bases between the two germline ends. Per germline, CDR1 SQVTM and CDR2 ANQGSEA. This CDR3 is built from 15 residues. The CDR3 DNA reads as TGCAGCGTTGTTCTCGCAGGACGAGTGGGCACTGAAGCTTTCTTT. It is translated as CSVVLAGRVGTEAFF.

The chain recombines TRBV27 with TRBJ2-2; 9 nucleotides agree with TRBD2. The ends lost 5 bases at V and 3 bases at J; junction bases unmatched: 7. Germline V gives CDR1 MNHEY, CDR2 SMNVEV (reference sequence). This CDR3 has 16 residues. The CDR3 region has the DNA TGTGCCAGCAGTCCACGACTAGCGGAGTACACCGGGGAGCTGTTTTTT. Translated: CASSPRLAEYTGELFF.

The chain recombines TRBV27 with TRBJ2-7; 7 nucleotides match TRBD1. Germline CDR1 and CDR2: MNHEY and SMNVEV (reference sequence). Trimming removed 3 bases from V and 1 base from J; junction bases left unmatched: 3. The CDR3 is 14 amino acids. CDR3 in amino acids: CASSLMTGSYEQYF. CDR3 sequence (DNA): TGTGCCAGCAGTTTGATGACAGGGTCCTACGAGCAGTACTTC.

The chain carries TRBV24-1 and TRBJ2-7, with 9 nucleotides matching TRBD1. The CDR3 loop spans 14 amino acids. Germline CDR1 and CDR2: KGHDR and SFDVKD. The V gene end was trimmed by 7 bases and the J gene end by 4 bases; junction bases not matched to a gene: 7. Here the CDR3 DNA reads TGTGCCACCAGACCCGAACAGGGGGCTTACGAGCAGTACTTC. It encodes CATRPEQGAYEQYF.

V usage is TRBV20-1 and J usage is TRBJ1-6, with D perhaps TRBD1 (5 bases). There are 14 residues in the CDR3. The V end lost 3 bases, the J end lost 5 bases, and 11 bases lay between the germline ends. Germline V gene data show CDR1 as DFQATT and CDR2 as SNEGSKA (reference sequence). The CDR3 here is CSASWGEHNSPLHF. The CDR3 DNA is TGCAGTGCTAGTTGGGGGGAGCATAATTCACCCCTCCACTTT.

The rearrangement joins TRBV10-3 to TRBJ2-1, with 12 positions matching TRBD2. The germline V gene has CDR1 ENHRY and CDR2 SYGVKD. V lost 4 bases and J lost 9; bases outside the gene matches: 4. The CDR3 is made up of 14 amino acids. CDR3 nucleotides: TGTGCCATCAGTGGACTAGCGGGAGTGGTTGAGCAGTTCTTC. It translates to CAISGLAGVVEQFF.

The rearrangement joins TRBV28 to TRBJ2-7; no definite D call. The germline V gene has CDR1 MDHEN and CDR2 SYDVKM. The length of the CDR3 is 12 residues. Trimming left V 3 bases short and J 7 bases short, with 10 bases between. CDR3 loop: CASSFILFEQYF. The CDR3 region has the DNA TGTGCCAGCAGTTTTATCCTTTTTGAGCAGTACTTC. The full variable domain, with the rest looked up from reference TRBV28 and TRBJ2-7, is DVKVTQSSRYLVKRTGEKVFLECVQDMDHENMFWYRQDPGLGLRLIYFSYDVKMKEKGDIPEGYSVSREKKERFSLILESASTNQTSMYLCASSFILFEQYFGPGTRLTVT.

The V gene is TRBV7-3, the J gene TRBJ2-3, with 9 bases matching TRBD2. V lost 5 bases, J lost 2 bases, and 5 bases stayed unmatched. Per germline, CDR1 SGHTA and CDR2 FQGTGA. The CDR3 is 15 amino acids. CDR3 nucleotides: TGTGCCAGCAGCGGAGGCGGGAGGGCCACAGATACGCAGTATTTT. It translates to CASSGGGRATDTQYF.

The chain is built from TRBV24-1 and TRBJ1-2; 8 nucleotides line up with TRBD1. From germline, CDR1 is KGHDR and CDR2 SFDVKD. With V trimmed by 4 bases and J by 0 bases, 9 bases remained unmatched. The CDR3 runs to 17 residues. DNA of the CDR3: TGTGCCACCAGTGACCGTCCAGGGGGCCCGGCTAACTATGGCTACACCTTC. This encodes CATSDRPGGPANYGYTF.

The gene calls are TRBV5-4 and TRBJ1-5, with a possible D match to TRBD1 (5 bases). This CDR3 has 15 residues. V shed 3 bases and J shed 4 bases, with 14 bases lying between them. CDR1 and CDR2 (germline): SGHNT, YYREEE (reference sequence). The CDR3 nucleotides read TGTGCCAGCAGCTACGGGGGAAGCTTTAATCAGCCCCAGCATTTT. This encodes CASSYGGSFNQPQHF.

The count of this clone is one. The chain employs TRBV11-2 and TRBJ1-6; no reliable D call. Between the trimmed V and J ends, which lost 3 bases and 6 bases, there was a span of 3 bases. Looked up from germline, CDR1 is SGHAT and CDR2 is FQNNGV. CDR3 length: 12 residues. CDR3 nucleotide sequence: TGTGCCAGCAGCTTTCTTAATTCACCCCTCCACTTT. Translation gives CASSFLNSPLHF.